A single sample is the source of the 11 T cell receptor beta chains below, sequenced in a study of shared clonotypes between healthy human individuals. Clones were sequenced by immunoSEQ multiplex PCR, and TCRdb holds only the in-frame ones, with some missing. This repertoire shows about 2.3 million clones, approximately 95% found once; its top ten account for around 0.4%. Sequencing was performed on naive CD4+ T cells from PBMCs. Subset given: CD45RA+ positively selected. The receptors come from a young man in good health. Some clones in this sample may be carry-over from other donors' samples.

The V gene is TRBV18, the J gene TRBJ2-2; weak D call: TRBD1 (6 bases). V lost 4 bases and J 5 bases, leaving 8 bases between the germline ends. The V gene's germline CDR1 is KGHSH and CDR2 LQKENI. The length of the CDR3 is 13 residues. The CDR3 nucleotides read TGTGCCAGCTCACGGGACACAACCGGGGAGCTGTTTTTT. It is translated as CASSRDTTGELFF. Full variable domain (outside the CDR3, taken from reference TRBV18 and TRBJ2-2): NAGVMQNPRHLVRRRGQEARLRCSPMKGHSHVYWYRQLPEEGLKFMVYLQKENIIDESGMPKERFSAEFPKEGPSILRIQQVVRGDSAAYFCASSRDTTGELFFGEGSRLTVL.

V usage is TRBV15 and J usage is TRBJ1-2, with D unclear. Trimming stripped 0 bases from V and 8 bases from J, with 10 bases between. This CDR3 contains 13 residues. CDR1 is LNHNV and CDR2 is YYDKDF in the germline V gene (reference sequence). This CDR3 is CATSRDPARGYTF. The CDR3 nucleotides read TGTGCCACCAGCAGAGATCCGGCCCGAGGCTACACCTTC.

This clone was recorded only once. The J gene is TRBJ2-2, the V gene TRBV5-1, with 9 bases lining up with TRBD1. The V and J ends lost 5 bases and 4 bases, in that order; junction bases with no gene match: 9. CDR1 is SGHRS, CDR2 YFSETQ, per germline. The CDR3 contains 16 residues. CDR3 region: CASSPSGTGLTGELFF. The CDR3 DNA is TGCGCCAGCAGTCCTTCCGGGACAGGGCTCACCGGGGAGCTGTTTTTT.

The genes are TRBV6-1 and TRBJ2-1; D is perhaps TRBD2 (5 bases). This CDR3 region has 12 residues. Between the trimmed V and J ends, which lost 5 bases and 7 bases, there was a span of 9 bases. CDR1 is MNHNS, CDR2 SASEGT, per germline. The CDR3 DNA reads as TGTGCCAGCAGTCAGACTAATAATGAGCAGTTCTTC. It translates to CASSQTNNEQFF.

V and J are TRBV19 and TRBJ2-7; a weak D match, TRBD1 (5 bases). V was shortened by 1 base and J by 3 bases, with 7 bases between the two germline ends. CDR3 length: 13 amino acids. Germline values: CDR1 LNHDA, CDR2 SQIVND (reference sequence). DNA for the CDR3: TGTGCCAGTAGTATAGCCGACAGCTACGAGCAGTACTTC. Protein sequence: CASSIADSYEQYF. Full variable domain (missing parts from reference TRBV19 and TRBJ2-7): DGGITQSPKYLFRKEGQNVTLSCEQNLNHDAMYWYRQDPGQGLRLIYYSQIVNDFQKGDIAEGYSVSREKKESFPLTVTSAQKNPTAFYLCASSIADSYEQYFGPGTRLTVT.

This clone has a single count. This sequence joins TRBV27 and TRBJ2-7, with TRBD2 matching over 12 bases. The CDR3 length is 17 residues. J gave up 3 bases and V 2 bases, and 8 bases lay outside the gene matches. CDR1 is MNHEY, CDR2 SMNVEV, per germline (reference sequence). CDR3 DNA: TGTGCCAGCAGTTTACTAGCGGGAGGGCCATCCCGCTACGAGCAGTACTTC. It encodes CASSLLAGGPSRYEQYF.

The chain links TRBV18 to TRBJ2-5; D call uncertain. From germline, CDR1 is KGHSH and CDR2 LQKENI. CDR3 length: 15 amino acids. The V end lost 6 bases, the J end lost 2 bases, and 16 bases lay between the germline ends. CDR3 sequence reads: CASSTDISLQETQYF. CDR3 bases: TGTGCCAGCTCCACCGATATTTCATTACAAGAGACCCAGTACTTC. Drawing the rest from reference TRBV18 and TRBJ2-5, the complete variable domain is NAGVMQNPRHLVRRRGQEARLRCSPMKGHSHVYWYRQLPEEGLKFMVYLQKENIIDESGMPKERFSAEFPKEGPSILRIQQVVRGDSAAYFCASSTDISLQETQYFGPGTRLLVL.

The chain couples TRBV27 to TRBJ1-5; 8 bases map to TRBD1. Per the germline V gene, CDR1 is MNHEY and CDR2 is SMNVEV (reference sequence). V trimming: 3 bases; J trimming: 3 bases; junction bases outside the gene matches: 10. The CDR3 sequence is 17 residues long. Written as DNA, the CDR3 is TGTGCCAGCAGTTTTATTGTCCAGGGGGCTATCAATCAGCCCCAGCATTTT. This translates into CASSFIVQGAINQPQHF.

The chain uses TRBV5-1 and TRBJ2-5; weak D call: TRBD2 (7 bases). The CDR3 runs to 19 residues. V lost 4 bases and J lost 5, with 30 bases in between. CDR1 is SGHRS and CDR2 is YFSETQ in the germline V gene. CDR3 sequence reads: CASSPGLVGGRAGRETQYF. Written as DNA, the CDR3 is TGCGCCAGCAGCCCGGGACTGGTCGGGGGCCGAGCGGGGAGGGAGACCCAGTACTTC.

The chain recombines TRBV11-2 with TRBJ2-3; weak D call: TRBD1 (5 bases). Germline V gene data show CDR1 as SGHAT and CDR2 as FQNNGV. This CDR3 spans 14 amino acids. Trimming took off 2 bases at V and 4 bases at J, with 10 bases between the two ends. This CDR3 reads CASSLPTGADTQYF. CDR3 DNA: TGTGCCAGCAGCTTACCAACAGGAGCAGATACGCAGTATTTT.

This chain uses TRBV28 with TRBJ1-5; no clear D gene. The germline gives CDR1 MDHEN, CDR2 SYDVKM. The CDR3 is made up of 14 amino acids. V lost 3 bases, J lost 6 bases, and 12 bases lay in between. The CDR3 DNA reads TGTGCCAGCAGTTTCAAGGTCTGGAGTCAGCCCCAGCATTTT. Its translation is CASSFKVWSQPQHF.